The rows below give T cell receptor beta chains drawn from one sample of a study of T cell responses to AZD1222 COVID-19 vaccine. TCRdb's table, derived via immunoSEQ multiplex PCR, lists solely in-frame clones and lacks some. The sample has roughly 130,000 clones, roughly 92% seen once. Sequenced material: peripheral blood, taken 28 days after the second AZD1222 dose. Receptors were obtained from an adult who received the AZD1222 COVID-19 vaccine. The CDR3 runs from the conserved cysteine through the conserved F or W. A D gene is named only where the DNA matches it firmly. Rows may omit the clone size; those that give it use once, few, many or a size class.

TRBV4-2	TRBD1	NA	TRBJ1-1	CASSQGRQGEEAFF	TGTGCCAGCAGCCAAGGCCGACAGGGGGAGGAAGCTTTCTTT
TRBV5-1	NA	NA	TRBJ1-1	CAGPRNPGDTEAFF	TGCGCCGGACCTCGGAACCCGGGTGACACTGAAGCTTTCTTT
TRBV9	NA	NA	TRBJ1-3	CASSVEGRGTGNTIYF	TGTGCCAGCAGCGTAGAAGGGCGGGGAACTGGAAACACCATATATTTT
TRBV10-2	NA	NA	TRBJ1-5	CASSEDPYIGNQPQHF	TGCGCCAGCAGTGAGGACCCCTACATAGGCAATCAGCCCCAGCATTTT
TRBV14	NA	NA	TRBJ1-5	CASSQTDQSTQHF	TGTGCCAGCAGCCAAACAGACCAGTCTACCCAGCATTTT
TRBV28	NA	NA	TRBJ1-1	CASSQLRGTEAFF	TGTGCCAGCAGTCAATTGCGCGGGACTGAAGCTTTCTTT
TRBV20-1	NA	NA	TRBJ1-5	CSASGSGHRNQPQHF	TGCAGTGCTAGTGGATCGGGGCATCGCAATCAGCCCCAGCATTTT
TRBV9	NA	NA	TRBJ1-1	CASSSQTGAPNTEAFF	TGTGCCAGCAGCTCCCAGACGGGGGCCCCGAACACTGAAGCTTTCTTT
TRBV7-2	TRBD1	NA	TRBJ2-1	CASKTGSYNEQFF	TGTGCCAGCAAGACAGGGTCATACAATGAGCAGTTCTTC
TRBV2	TRBD2	NA	TRBJ2-7	CASHPSGTRDYEQYF	TGTGCCAGCCACCCCTCGGGGACTAGGGACTACGAGCAGTACTTC
TRBV2	NA	NA	TRBJ2-2	CASSPLTGRNTGELFF	TGTGCCAGCAGTCCCTTAACAGGGAGGAACACCGGGGAGCTGTTTTTT
TRBV12-3/TRBV12-4	NA	NA	TRBJ1-1	CASSLRQTEAFF	TGTGCCAGCAGTTTACGACAGACTGAAGCTTTCTTT
TRBV19	TRBD1	NA	TRBJ2-7	CASSLRDRAYEQYF	TGTGCCAGTAGTCTCCGGGACAGGGCCTACGAGCAGTACTTC
TRBV11-1	NA	NA	TRBJ2-5	CASSLVRGAVSETQYF	TGTGCCAGCAGCTTAGTGAGGGGGGCGGTGTCGGAGACCCAGTACTTC
TRBV4-3	NA	NA	TRBJ2-7	CASSQGPGGLEQYF	TGCGCCAGCAGCCAAGGTCCAGGGGGGCTCGAGCAGTACTTC
TRBV27	NA	NA	TRBJ2-2	CASSNLGASTGELFF	TGTGCCAGCAGTAACTTGGGTGCGAGCACCGGGGAGCTGTTTTTT
TRBV7-9	TRBD2	NA	TRBJ2-1	CASSLGVGLAEDEQFF	TGTGCCAGCAGCCTTGGAGTGGGACTAGCAGAAGATGAGCAGTTCTTC
TRBV7-2	TRBD1	NA	TRBJ1-1	CASSASGQANTEAFF	TGTGCCAGCAGCGCCTCGGGACAGGCGAACACTGAAGCTTTCTTT
TRBV30	TRBD1	NA	TRBJ2-3	CASDRGRTTDTQYF	TGTGCCTCCGACAGGGGGCGGACCACAGATACGCAGTATTTT
TRBV6-6	NA	NA	TRBJ2-4	CASSASKGLAKNIQYF	TGTGCCAGCAGTGCCTCAAAGGGATTAGCCAAAAACATTCAGTACTTC
TRBV12-3/TRBV12-4	NA	NA	TRBJ2-1	CASSFWDEQFF	TGTGCCAGCAGTTTTTGGGATGAGCAGTTCTTC
TRBV9	NA	NA	TRBJ1-1	CASSVGQLNTEAFF	TGTGCCAGCAGCGTAGGGCAATTGAACACTGAAGCTTTCTTT
TRBV5-6	NA	once	TRBJ1-4	CASSLFRATNEKLFF	TGTGCCAGCAGCTTGTTCCGAGCAACTAATGAAAAACTGTTTTTT
TRBV4-1	TRBD2	NA	TRBJ2-3	CASSQVISGRGADTQYF	TGCGCCAGCAGCCAAGTAATTAGCGGGAGGGGGGCAGATACGCAGTATTTT
TRBV7-3	NA	once	TRBJ1-1	CASSPGTTNTEAFF	TGTGCCAGCAGCCCCGGGACAACGAACACTGAAGCTTTCTTT